This T cell receptor beta chain was identified in a study of blood T cell repertoires in COVID-19. The V gene's germline CDR1 is SEHNR and CDR2 FQNEAQ (reference sequence). This CDR3 has 15 amino acids. Losses at the gene ends were 4 bases for V and 1 base for J; bases not matched to a gene: 3. Profiling relied on immunoSEQ multiplex PCR, and the TCRdb table lists in-frame clones only, not all of them. Of around 25,000 clones listed, around 86% were seen once; the top ten hold about 6.5%. The chain carries TRBV7-9 and TRBJ2-2; TRBD2 matches at 7 bases. Material: peripheral blood. This receptor was identified in a man between 65 and 85 years old with acute or convalescent COVID-19. CDR3: CASSSIAGNTGELFF. As DNA, the CDR3 is TGTGCCAGCAGCTCGATAGCGGGGAACACCGGGGAGCTGTTTTTT.